These 14 T cell receptor beta chains were all obtained from the same sample, sequenced in a study of OX40 agonist ivuxolimab in advanced cancers. Here immunoSEQ multiplex PCR was the method, and the copy in TCRdb shows in-frame clones only, minus some. The sample lists some 90,000 clones; roughly nine tenths were seen once. Sequencing used CD4+ or CD8+ T cells sorted from blood, obtained in a trial of the OX40 agonist ivuxolimab. The receptors were sampled from an adult with an advanced solid tumor such as melanoma, head and neck, liver or kidney cancer.

This rearrangement joins TRBV6-1 to TRBJ1-1, with TRBD1 identical over 8 bases. This CDR3 contains 15 residues. The V gene end was trimmed by 6 bases and the J gene end by 0 bases; junction bases not matched to a gene: 6. Germline CDR1 is MNHNS and CDR2 is SASEGT. The CDR3 loop reads CASRGGQVMNTEAFF. CDR3 nucleotide sequence: TGTGCCAGCAGAGGGGGACAGGTTATGAACACTGAAGCTTTCTTT.

This rearrangement joins TRBV6-5 to TRBJ1-5; 7 nucleotides line up with TRBD1. The CDR3 covers 14 residues. Germline V gene lookup returns CDR1 MNHEY and CDR2 SVGAGI. The V gene end was trimmed by 6 bases and the J gene end by 3 bases; junction bases not matched to a gene: 5. The CDR3 is CASSLGQYNQPQHF. In DNA, the CDR3 is TGTGCCAGCAGCCTGGGACAGTACAATCAGCCCCAGCATTTT.

This clone was seen a few times. The CDR3 sequence: CASDQEYQPQHF. CDR3 nucleotide sequence: TGTGCCAGTGATCAGGAGTATCAGCCCCAGCATTTT. The rearrangement uses TRBV19 and TRBJ1-5; D unclear. The CDR3 is made up of 12 amino acids. Germline CDR1 reads LNHDA; CDR2 reads SQIVND (reference sequence). V dropped 8 bases and J dropped 5 bases, with 10 bases sitting between them.

As DNA, the CDR3 is TGTGCCAGCGGACAGGGAGATGAAAAACTGTTTTTT. Its translation is CASGQGDEKLFF. The rearrangement joins TRBV25-1 to TRBJ1-4, with 8 nucleotides matching TRBD1. CDR1 and CDR2 (germline): MGHDK, SYGVNS. The CDR3 length is 12 residues. The trim removed 8 bases at V and 6 bases at J, leaving 2 bases unmatched.

This clone appeared once. J is TRBJ2-7 and V is TRBV28, with TRBD1 matching over 8 bases. Trimming at V came to 6 bases and at J to 4 bases, leaving 14 bases not matched to a gene. CDR1 and CDR2 (germline): MDHEN, SYDVKM. The length of the CDR3 is 16 residues. The CDR3 region is CASSPIGQGAKYEQYF. The CDR3 DNA reads as TGTGCCAGCAGCCCCATCGGGCAGGGGGCTAAATACGAGCAGTACTTC.

Only one count was recorded for this clone. The chain uses TRBV5-8 and TRBJ2-1, with a possible D match to TRBD2 (5 bases). CDR1 and CDR2 from the germline V gene are SGHTS and YDEGEE. V gave up 4 bases and J gave up 12 bases, with 8 bases separating them. CDR3 size: 10 residues. This CDR3 is CASSARGQFF. The CDR3 bases are TGTGCCAGCAGCGCCCGGGGGCAGTTCTTC.

The chain is built from TRBV27 and TRBJ1-5; D perhaps matches TRBD1 (5 bases). The CDR3 is made up of 20 amino acids. Deletions cut 2 bases from V and 0 bases from J, with 23 bases between. Germline CDR1 reads MNHEY; CDR2 reads SMNVEV (reference sequence). The chain's CDR3 is CASSLDNRPGREYSNQPQHF. DNA for the CDR3: TGTGCCAGCAGTTTAGATAACAGGCCAGGGAGGGAGTATAGCAATCAGCCCCAGCATTTT.

The V and J genes are TRBV30 and TRBJ1-6; 7 bases align to TRBD1. Germline CDR1 and CDR2: GTSNPN and SVGIG (reference sequence). The V gene end was trimmed by 1 base and the J gene end by 11 bases; junction bases not matched to a gene: 5. The CDR3 is 13 amino acids. The CDR3 loop is CAWSAGGETPLHF. Written as DNA, the CDR3 is TGTGCCTGGAGTGCAGGGGGAGAGACACCCCTCCACTTT.

CDR3 region: CSAQRSDTQYF. CDR3 coding DNA: TGCAGTGCTCAGAGATCCGATACGCAGTATTTT. This chain links TRBV20-1 with TRBJ2-3; D is ambiguous. Between the trimmed V and J ends, which lost 5 bases and 6 bases, there was a span of 9 bases. Germline CDR1 reads DFQATT; CDR2 reads SNEGSKA (reference sequence). The CDR3 extends over 11 amino acids.

The chain uses TRBV27 and TRBJ1-1; 11 bases align to TRBD1. The CDR3 has 17 amino acids. Per germline, CDR1 MNHEY and CDR2 SMNVEV (reference sequence). The V segment lost 4 bases and the J segment 0 bases; nucleotides outside the gene matches: 7. The DNA of the CDR3 is TGTGCCAGCAGTTCCTCCGGGACAGGGGGTATGAACACTGAAGCTTTCTTT. It is translated as CASSSSGTGGMNTEAFF.

This clone was counted only a few times. This chain links TRBV2 with TRBJ2-4; possible D gene TRBD2, 5 bases. The ends were cut back, 7 bases at V and 7 bases at J, with 17 bases in the middle. Germline V CDR1 and CDR2: SNHLY, FYNNEI. The CDR3 totals 14 residues. The CDR3 sequence: CASISVAVPNIQYF. CDR3 bases: TGTGCCAGCATTAGCGTGGCAGTGCCTAACATTCAGTACTTC.

The chain carries TRBV9 and TRBJ2-3; TRBD2 matches at 7 bases. Germline loops: CDR1 SGDLS, CDR2 YYNGEE. After removal of 5 bases from V and 2 bases from J, the junction contained 2 bases not matched to a gene. The CDR3 is 13 residues long. CDR3 sequence reads: CASRGDYTDTQYF. The CDR3 DNA follows: TGTGCCAGCAGGGGGGACTACACAGATACGCAGTATTTT.

CDR3 sequence reads: CASSLTKNTEAFF. The CDR3 nucleotides are TGTGCCAGCAGCCTAACAAAGAACACTGAAGCTTTCTTT. The J gene is TRBJ1-1, the V gene TRBV27; D uncertain. Germline-derived CDR1 and CDR2 are MNHEY and SMNVEV (reference sequence). The V and J ends lost 6 bases and 1 base respectively, with 9 bases between them. The CDR3 spans 13 residues.

The genes are TRBV11-2 and TRBJ1-4, with D possibly matching TRBD1 (6 bases). Germline-derived CDR1 and CDR2 are SGHAT and FQNNGV. The V end was cut by 1 base, the J end by 7 bases, with 13 bases between. The CDR3 contains 15 residues. CDR3 bases: TGTGCCAGCAGCTTAGGGGGGGCCGGGGGTGAAAAACTGTTTTTT. This gives the protein CASSLGGAGGEKLFF.